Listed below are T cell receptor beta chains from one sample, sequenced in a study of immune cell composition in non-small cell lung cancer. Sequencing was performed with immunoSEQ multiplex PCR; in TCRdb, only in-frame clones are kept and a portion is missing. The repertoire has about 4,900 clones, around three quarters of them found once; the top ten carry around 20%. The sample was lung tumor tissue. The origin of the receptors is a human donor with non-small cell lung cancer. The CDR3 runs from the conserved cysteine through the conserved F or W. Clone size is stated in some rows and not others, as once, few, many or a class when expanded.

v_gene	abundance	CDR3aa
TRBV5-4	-	CASSPTGALDLNTEAFF
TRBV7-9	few	CASSPYSGTVDPNYGYTF
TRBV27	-	CASSFRASNHEQYF
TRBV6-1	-	CASRQGSHEQYF
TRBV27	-	CASSPQEGNYGYTF
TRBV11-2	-	CASSLDLANEQYF
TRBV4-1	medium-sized	CASSQDAVIKTQYF
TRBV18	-	CASSPPGQNEKLFF
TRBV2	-	CASGQTNSPLHF
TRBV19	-	CASSIGTGETQYF
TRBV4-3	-	CASSQTRGEFGYTF
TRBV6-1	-	CASSEQGLGGATIYF
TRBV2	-	CASSSRATGELFF
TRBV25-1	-	CASSDGTLYNEQFF
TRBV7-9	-	CASSSVDRGNYGYTF
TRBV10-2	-	CASSGSAGGSGYTF
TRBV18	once	CASSFGQDTEAFF